The subject of this entry is one T cell receptor beta chain. Its target is not known. Germline V gene data show CDR1 as GTSNPN and CDR2 as SVGIG (reference sequence). The germline V and J ends were trimmed by 3 bases and 8 bases, with 14 bases remaining between them. This CDR3 is 13 amino acids long. This specimen comes from a study of T cells after yellow fever vaccination. On the study more broadly: SMART-Seq v4 Ultra Low Input prepared libraries from low-cell fractions. Study-wide results and caveats: Boosting was followed by the reappearance of most primary-vaccination clones (roughly 95% CD4, about 90% CD8).

The study made its TCR cDNA through 5'RACE template switching. That step introduced a universal primer site along with UMIs. TCRdb re-called the 5' RACE reads with MiXCR, one entry per CDR3 protein. The sample carries 500,000 to 650,000 distinct CDR3 sequences, about 13% recorded once. Sequencing was performed on PBMCs, taken on the day of the yellow fever booster vaccination. The chain joins TRBV30 to TRBJ2-1, with a possible D match to TRBD1 (5 bases). This receptor was identified in a young man who received the YFV17D yellow fever vaccine. CDR3 bases: TGTGCCTGGAGCTCGGACACCGAGGATGAGCAGTTCTTC. Translating it yields CAWSSDTEDEQFF.